A selection of T cell receptor beta chains follows, all from one sample in a study of blood T cell repertoires in COVID-19. Profiled with immunoSEQ multiplex PCR; TCRdb holds only in-frame clones, not every one. The sample shows roughly 380,000 clones, approximately 90% of them seen only once. Sequenced: peripheral blood. These receptors all stem from a woman aged 40 to 55 with COVID-19, enrolled during active disease. Each CDR3 is given with its conserved first and last residue. D genes are given only for firm matches. Clone sizes are given selectively: once, few, many, or a class where the clone is expanded.

d_call	cdr3_length	v_call	j_call	clone_size	cdr3_nt	cdr3_aa
NA	14	TRBV28	TRBJ1-5	NA	TGTGCCAGCAGTTTGCAGGGTTCAGGGCAGCCCCAGCATTTT	CASSLQGSGQPQHF
TRBD1	19	TRBV30	TRBJ1-1	NA	TGTGCCTGGAGTGTAAAGTTTGTGTACAGGGGGAAGTCGGGCACTGAAGCTTTCTTT	CAWSVKFVYRGKSGTEAFF
TRBD1	14	TRBV7-2	TRBJ1-2	once	TGTGCCAGCAGCTTAGCGACCCTGACAGGGCTGAAAACCTTC	CASSLATLTGLKTF
TRBD2	16	TRBV12-5	TRBJ2-3	NA	TGTGCTAGTGGTTTCCGAGGGCGGGGGACCACAGATACGCAGTATTTT	CASGFRGRGTTDTQYF
NA	18	TRBV18	TRBJ1-6	NA	TGTGCCAGCTCACCACCACTCACTACAGGGAACTTAAATTCACCCCTCCACTTT	CASSPPLTTGNLNSPLHF
NA	14	TRBV5-1	TRBJ2-7	few	TGCGCCAGCAGCCAAGGACACATCCTCTACGAGCAGTACTTC	CASSQGHILYEQYF
TRBD2	15	TRBV7-6	TRBJ2-1	NA	TGTGCCAGCAGCCGCCTAGCGGGAGCCTACAATGAGCAGTTCTTC	CASSRLAGAYNEQFF
NA	14	TRBV27	TRBJ2-7	NA	TGTGCCAGCAGTTTATCAGCGGACTCCTACGAGCAGTACTTC	CASSLSADSYEQYF
NA	14	TRBV5-5	TRBJ1-3	NA	TGTGCCAGCAGCCCGGGTACAGGGGGAAACACCATATATTTT	CASSPGTGGNTIYF
NA	15	TRBV14	TRBJ1-6	many	TGTGCCAGCAGCCAATGGTGGGGAGGTCGTTCACCCCTCCACTTT	CASSQWWGGRSPLHF
NA	15	TRBV13	TRBJ2-1	NA	TGTGCCAGCAGCCCCAAGGGGGGGGCTGACAATGAGCAGTTCTTC	CASSPKGGADNEQFF
NA	15	TRBV7-6	TRBJ2-1	NA	TGTGCCAGCAGCCGGTCACAGATCTCCTACAATGAGCAGTTCTTC	CASSRSQISYNEQFF
NA	13	TRBV19	TRBJ1-6	once	TGTGCCAGTAGTATCGTTGAGTATTCACCCCTCCACTTT	CASSIVEYSPLHF
TRBD2	17	TRBV4-3	TRBJ2-7	NA	TGCGCCAGCAGCCAAGAGCAATTCCCACTAGCGGCCTACGAGCAGTACTTC	CASSQEQFPLAAYEQYF
TRBD1	15	TRBV27	TRBJ2-1	NA	TGTGCCAGCAGTTTCGATCGACAGGGGGCGAATGAGCAGTTCTTC	CASSFDRQGANEQFF
NA	15	TRBV21-1	TRBJ2-7	NA	TGTGCCAGCAGCTCCCGGGGGACAGATACATACGAGCAGTACTTC	CASSSRGTDTYEQYF